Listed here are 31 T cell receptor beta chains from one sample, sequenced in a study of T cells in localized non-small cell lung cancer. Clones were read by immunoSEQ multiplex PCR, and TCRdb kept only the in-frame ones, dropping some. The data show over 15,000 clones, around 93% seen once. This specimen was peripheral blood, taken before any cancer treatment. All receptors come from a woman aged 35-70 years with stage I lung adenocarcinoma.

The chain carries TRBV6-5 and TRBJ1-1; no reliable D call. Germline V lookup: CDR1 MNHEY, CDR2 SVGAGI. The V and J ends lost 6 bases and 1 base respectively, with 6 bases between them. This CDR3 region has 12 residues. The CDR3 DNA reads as TGTGCCAGCAGGAGGGAGAACACTGAAGCTTTCTTT. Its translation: CASRRENTEAFF.

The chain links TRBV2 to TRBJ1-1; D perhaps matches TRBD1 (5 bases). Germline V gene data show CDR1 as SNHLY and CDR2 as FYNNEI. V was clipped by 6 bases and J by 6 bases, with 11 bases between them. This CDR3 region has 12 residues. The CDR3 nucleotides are TGTGCCAGCAGGGCAGGGTTGCCTGAAGCTTTCTTT. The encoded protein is CASRAGLPEAFF. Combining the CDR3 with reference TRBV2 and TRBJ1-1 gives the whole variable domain EPEVTQTPSHQVTQMGQEVILRCVPISNHLYFYWYRQILGQKVEFLVSFYNNEISEKSEIFDDQFSVERPDGSNFTLKIRSTKLEDSAMYFCASRAGLPEAFFGQGTRLTVV.

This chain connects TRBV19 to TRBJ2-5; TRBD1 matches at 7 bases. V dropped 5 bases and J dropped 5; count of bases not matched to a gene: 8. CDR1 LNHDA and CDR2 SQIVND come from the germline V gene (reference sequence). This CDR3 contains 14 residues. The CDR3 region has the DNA TGTGCCAGTAGTCTCACAGGGGACGGCGAGACCCAGTACTTC. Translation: CASSLTGDGETQYF.

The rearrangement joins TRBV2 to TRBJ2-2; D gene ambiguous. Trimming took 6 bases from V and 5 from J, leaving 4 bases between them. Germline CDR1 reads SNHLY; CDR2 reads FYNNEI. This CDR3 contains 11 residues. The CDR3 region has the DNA TGTGCCAGCAGGGGTACCGGGGAGCTGTTTTTT. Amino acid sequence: CASRGTGELFF.

CDR3 amino acids: CASSELGAYGYTF. The CDR3 bases are TGTGCCAGCAGTGAACTGGGGGCCTATGGCTACACCTTC. The chain links TRBV6-1 to TRBJ1-2, with a tentative D call TRBD1 (6 bases). Germline V lookup: CDR1 MNHNS, CDR2 SASEGT. Trimming took 2 bases from V and 4 from J, leaving 8 bases between them. The CDR3 covers 13 residues.

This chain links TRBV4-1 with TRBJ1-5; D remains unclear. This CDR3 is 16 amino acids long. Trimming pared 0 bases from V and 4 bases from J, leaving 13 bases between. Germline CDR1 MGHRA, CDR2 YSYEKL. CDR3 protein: CASSQDLRRENQPQHF. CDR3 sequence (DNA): TGCGCCAGCAGCCAAGATCTTAGGCGGGAGAATCAGCCCCAGCATTTT.

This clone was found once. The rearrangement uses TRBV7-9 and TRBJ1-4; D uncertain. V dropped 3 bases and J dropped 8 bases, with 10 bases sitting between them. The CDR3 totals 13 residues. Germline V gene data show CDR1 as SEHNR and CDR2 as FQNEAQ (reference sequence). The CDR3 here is CASSFSHGEKLFF. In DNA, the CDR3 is TGTGCCAGCAGCTTTAGTCACGGAGAAAAACTGTTTTTT.

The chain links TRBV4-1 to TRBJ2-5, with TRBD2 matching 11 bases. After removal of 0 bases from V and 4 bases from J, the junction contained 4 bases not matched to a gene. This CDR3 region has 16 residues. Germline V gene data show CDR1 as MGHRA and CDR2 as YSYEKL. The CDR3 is CASSQDRLAGGETQYF. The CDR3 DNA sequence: TGCGCCAGCAGCCAAGATCGCCTAGCGGGGGGAGAGACCCAGTACTTC.

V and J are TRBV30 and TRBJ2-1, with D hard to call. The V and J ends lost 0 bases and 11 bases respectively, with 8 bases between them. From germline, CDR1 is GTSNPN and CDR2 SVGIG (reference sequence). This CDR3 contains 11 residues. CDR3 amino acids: CAWSVSGKQFF. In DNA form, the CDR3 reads TGTGCCTGGAGTGTATCTGGGAAGCAGTTCTTC.

The CDR3 coding sequence is TGTGCCGGCTGGACAGGGGGCGATTCACCCCTCCACTTT. It yields the protein CAGWTGGDSPLHF. This rearrangement joins TRBV30 to TRBJ1-6; 11 bases are shared with TRBD1. CDR3 size: 13 residues. The germline gives CDR1 GTSNPN, CDR2 SVGIG (reference sequence). Losses at the gene ends were 8 bases for V and 8 bases for J; bases not matched to a gene: 5.

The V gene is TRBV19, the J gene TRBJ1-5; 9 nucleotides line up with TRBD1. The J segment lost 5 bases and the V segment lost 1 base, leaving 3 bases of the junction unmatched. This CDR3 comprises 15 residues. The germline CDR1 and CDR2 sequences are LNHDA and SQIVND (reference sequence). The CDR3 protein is CASSIGDRDHQPQHF. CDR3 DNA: TGTGCCAGTAGTATAGGGGACAGGGATCATCAGCCCCAGCATTTT.

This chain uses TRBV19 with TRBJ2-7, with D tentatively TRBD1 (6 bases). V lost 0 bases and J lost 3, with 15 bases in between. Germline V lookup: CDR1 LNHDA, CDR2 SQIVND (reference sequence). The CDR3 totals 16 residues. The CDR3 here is CASSIDGRDKLYEQYF. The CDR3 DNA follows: TGTGCCAGTAGTATAGATGGCCGGGACAAACTCTACGAGCAGTACTTC.

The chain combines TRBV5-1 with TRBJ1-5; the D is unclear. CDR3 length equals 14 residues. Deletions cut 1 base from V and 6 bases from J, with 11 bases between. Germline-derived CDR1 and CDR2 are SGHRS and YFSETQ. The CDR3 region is CASSLLGVGQPQHF. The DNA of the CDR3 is TGCGCCAGCAGCTTGTTGGGCGTGGGTCAGCCCCAGCATTTT.

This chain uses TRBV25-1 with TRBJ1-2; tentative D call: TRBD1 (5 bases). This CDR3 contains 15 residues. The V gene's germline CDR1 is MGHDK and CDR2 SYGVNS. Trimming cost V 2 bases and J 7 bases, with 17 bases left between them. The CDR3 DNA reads TGTGCCAGCAGTGAACCCAATTCGGGCAGGGCTGGCTACACCTTC. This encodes CASSEPNSGRAGYTF.

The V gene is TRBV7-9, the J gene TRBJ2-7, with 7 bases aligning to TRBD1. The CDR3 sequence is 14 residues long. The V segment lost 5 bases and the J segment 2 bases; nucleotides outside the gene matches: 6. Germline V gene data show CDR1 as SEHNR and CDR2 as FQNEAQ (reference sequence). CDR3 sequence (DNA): TGTGCCAGCAGCCTGACAGGGAACCCCTACGAGCAGTACTTC. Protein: CASSLTGNPYEQYF. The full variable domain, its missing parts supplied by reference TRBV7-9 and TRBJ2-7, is DTGVSQNPRHKITKRGQNVTFRCDPISEHNRLYWYRQTLGQGPEFLTYFQNEAQLEKSRLLSDRFSAERPKGSFSTLEIQRTEQGDSAMYLCASSLTGNPYEQYFGPGTRLTVT.

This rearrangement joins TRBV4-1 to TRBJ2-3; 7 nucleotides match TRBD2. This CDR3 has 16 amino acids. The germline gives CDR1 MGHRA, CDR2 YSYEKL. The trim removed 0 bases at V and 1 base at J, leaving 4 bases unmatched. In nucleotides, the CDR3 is TGCGCCAGCAGCCAAGACCGGACTAGGGGCACAGATACGCAGTATTTT. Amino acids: CASSQDRTRGTDTQYF.

CDR3 bases: TGTGCCAGCAGCGTCAGGACAGGGGACGATGAGCAGTTCTTC. As protein: CASSVRTGDDEQFF. The V call is TRBV9, the J call TRBJ2-1; 9 bases fit TRBD1. Germline CDR1 reads SGDLS; CDR2 reads YYNGEE. J was trimmed by 8 bases and V by 2 bases; bases with no gene match: 5. The CDR3 is made up of 14 amino acids.

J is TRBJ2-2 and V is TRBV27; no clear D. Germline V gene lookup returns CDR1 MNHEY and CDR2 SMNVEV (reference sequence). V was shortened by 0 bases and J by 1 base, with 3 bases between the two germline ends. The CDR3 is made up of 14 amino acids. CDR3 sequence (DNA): TGTGCCAGCAGTTTATCCGTGAACACCGGGGAGCTGTTTTTT. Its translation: CASSLSVNTGELFF.

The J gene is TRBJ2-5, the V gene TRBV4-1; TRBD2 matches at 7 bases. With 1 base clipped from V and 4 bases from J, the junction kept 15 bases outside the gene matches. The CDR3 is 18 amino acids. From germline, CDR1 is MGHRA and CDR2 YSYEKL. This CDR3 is CASSQVQLRAGVGETQYF. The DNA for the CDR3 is TGCGCCAGCAGCCAAGTTCAACTCCGCGCGGGAGTTGGAGAGACCCAGTACTTC.

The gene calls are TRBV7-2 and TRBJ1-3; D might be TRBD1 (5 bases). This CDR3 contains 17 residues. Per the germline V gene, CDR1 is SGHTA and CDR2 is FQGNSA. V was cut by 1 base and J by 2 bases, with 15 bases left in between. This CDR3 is CASSLGGSSLAGNTIYF. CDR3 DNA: TGTGCCAGCAGCTTAGGGGGGAGCAGTCTCGCTGGAAACACCATATATTTT. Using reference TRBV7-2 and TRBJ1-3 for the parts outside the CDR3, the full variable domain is GAGVSQSPSNKVTEKGKDVELRCDPISGHTALYWYRQSLGQGLEFLIYFQGNSAPDKSGLPSDRFSAERTGGSVSTLTIQRTQQEDSAVYLCASSLGGSSLAGNTIYFGEGSWLTVV.

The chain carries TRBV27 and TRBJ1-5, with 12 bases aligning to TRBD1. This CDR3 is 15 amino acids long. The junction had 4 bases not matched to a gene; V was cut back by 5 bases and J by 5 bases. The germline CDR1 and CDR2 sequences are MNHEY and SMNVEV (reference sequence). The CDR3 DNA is TGTGCCAGCAGTACCGGGACAGGGGGCGATCAGCCCCAGCATTTT. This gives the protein CASSTGTGGDQPQHF.

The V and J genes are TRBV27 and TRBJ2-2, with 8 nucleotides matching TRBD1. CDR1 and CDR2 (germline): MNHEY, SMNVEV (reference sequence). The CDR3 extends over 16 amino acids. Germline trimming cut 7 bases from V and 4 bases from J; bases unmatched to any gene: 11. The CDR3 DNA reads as TGTGCCAGCACCTCTAGGTGGACAGGGAGCACCGGGGAGCTGTTTTTT. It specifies CASTSRWTGSTGELFF.

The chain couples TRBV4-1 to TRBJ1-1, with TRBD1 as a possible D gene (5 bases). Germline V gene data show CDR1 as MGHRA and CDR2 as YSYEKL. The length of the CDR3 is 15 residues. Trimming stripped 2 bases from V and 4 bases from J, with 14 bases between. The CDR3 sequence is CASSQPQDIPTEAFF. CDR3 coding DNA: TGCGCCAGCAGCCAACCGCAGGACATTCCCACTGAAGCTTTCTTT.

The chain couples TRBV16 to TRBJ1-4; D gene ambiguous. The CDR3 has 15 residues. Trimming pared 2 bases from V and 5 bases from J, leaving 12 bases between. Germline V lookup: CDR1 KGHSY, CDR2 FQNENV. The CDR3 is CASSQPALLNEKLFF. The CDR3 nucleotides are TGTGCCAGCAGCCAACCCGCACTCCTGAATGAAAAACTGTTTTTT. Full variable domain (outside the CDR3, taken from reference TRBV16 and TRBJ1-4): GEEVAQTPKHLVRGEGQKAKLYCAPIKGHSYVFWYQQVLKNEFKFLISFQNENVFDETGMPKERFSAKCLPNSPCSLEIQATKLEDSAVYFCASSQPALLNEKLFFGSGTQLSVL.

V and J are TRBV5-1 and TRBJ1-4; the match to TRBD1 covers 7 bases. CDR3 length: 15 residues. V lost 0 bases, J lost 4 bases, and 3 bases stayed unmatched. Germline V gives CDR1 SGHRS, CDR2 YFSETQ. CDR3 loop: CASSLGQGVNEKLFF. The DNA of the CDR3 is TGCGCCAGCAGCTTGGGACAGGGAGTTAATGAAAAACTGTTTTTT.

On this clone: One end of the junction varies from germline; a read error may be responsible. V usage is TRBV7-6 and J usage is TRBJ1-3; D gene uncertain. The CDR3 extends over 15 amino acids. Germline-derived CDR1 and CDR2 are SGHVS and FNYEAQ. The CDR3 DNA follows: TGTGCCAGCAGCTTAGGTGCAAGGCAAAGAAACACCACATATTTT. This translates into CASSLGARQRNTTYF.

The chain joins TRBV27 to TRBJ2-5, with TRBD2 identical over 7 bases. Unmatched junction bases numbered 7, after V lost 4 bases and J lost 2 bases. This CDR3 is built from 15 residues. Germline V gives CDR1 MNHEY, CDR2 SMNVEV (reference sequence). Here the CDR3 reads CASSSLAGRQETQYF. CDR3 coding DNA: TGTGCCAGCAGTTCCCTGGCCGGGAGGCAAGAGACCCAGTACTTC.

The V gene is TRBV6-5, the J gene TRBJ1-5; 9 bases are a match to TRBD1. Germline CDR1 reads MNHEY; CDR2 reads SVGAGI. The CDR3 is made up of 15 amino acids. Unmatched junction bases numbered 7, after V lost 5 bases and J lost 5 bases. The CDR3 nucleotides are TGTGCCAGCAGTCGGGACAGGGCCGGGCATCAGCCCCAGCATTTT. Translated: CASSRDRAGHQPQHF.

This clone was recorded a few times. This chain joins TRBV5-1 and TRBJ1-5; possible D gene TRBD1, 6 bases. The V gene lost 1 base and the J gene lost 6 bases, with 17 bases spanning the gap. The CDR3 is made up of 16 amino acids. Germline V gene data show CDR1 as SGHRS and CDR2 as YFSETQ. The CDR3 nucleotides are TGCGCCAGCAGCTTGAACGGCAGGGGCCCAAGTCAGCCCCAGCATTTT. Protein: CASSLNGRGPSQPQHF.

Written as DNA, the CDR3 is TGTGCCAGCGTTCGACTAGCGGGAGGGTTGGGCAATGAGCAGTTCTTC. The encoded protein is CASVRLAGGLGNEQFF. The J gene is TRBJ2-1, the V gene TRBV7-9; 14 bases align to TRBD2. Germline CDR1 is SEHNR and CDR2 is FQNEAQ (reference sequence). Losses at the gene ends were 8 bases for V and 6 bases for J; bases not matched to a gene: 9. CDR3 length: 16 amino acids.

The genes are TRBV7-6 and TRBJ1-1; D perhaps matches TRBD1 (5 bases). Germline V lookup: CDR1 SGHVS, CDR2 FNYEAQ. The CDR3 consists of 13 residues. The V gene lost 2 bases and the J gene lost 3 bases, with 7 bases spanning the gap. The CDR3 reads CASSLWGDTEAFF. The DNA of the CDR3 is TGTGCCAGCAGCTTATGGGGGGACACTGAAGCTTTCTTT.